This T cell receptor (beta chain) was identified during a study of OX40 agonist ivuxolimab in advanced cancers. Study information: The patients' treatment was ivuxolimab, an agonistic anti-OX40 (CD134) antibody. Partial responses, seen in three patients, involved one hepatocellular carcinoma and two cutaneous melanomas. Study outcomes and limitations: With doses of 0.1-3.0 mg/kg, partial responders showed among the lowest clonal expansion.

The repertoire was sequenced with immunoSEQ multiplex PCR; TCRdb's copy has only in-frame clones and lacks some. The repertoire has roughly 50,000 clones, about 87% of them found once; the top ten carry under 13%. Trimming stripped 3 bases from V and 0 bases from J, with 13 bases between. Germline V gene data show CDR1 as MGHDK and CDR2 as SYGVNS. The length of the CDR3 is 16 residues. Exclusion applied to patients with autoimmune disease history or systemic immunosuppression. Comments on this clone: As yet, its antigen is unknown.

J is TRBJ2-3 and V is TRBV25-1; unclear D gene. This receptor was obtained from an adult with an advanced solid tumor such as melanoma, head and neck, liver or kidney cancer. The sequences come from CD4+ or CD8+ T cells sorted from blood, collected in a trial of the OX40 agonist ivuxolimab. CDR3 nucleotides: TGTGCCAGCAGTGACCCCACAGACGCTAGCACAGATACGCAGTATTTT. Protein product: CASSDPTDASTDTQYF.